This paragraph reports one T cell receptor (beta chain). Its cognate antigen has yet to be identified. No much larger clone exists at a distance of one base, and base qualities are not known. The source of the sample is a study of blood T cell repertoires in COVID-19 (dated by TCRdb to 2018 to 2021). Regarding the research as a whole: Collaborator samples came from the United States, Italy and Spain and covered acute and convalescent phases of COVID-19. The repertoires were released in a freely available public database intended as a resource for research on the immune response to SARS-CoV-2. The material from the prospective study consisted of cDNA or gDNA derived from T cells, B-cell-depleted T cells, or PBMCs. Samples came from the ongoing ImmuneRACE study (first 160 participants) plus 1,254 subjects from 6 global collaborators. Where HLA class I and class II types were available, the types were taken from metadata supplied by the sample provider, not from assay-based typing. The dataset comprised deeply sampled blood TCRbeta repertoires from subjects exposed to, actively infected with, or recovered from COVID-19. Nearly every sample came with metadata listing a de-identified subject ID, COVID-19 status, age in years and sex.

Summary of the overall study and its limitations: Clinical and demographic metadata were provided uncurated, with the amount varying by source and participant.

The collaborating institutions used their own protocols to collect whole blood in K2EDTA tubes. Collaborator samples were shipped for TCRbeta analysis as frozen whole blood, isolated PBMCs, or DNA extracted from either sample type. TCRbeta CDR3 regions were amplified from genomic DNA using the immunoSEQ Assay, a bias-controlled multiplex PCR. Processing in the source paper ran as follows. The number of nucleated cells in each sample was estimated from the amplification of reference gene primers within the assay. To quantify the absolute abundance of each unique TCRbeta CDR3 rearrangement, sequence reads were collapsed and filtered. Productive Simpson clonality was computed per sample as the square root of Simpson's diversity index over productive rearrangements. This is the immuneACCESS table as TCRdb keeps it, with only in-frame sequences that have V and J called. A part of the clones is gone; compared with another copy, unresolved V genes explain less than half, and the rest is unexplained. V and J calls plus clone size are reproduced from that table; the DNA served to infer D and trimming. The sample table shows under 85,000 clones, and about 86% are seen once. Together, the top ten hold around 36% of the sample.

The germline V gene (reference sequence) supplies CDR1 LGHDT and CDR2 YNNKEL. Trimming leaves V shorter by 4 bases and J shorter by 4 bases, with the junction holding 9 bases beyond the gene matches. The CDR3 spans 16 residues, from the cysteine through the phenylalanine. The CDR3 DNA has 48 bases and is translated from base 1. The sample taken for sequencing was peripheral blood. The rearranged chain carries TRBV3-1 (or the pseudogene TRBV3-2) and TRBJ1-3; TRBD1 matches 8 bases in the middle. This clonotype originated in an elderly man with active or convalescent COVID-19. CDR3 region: CASSPSDGTGGNTIYF. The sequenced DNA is TGTGCCAGCAGCCCGTCGGACGGGACAGGCGGAAACACCATATATTTT.